These 31 T cell receptor beta chains came from one sample sequenced in a study of shared clonotypes between healthy human individuals. Profiled with immunoSEQ multiplex PCR; TCRdb holds only in-frame clones, not every one. The sample lists approximately 400,000 clones, 90% to 97% occurring once. The sequenced material came from memory CD8+ T cells sorted from blood. Stated subset: CD45RO+ cells pooled with CCR7-negative TemRA cells. These receptors were taken from a man aged 25 to 40 in good health.

This chain links TRBV4-1 with TRBJ2-2; D gene ambiguous. CDR3 size: 15 residues. V shed 0 bases and J shed 6 bases, with 11 bases lying between them. Germline V gene lookup returns CDR1 MGHRA and CDR2 YSYEKL. CDR3 amino acids: CASSQELVSPGELFF. The DNA for the CDR3 is TGCGCCAGCAGCCAAGAGTTGGTCAGCCCCGGGGAGCTGTTTTTT.

This chain connects TRBV5-4 to TRBJ2-5; the match to TRBD2 covers 8 bases. This CDR3 is 16 amino acids long. Germline V lookup: CDR1 SGHNT, CDR2 YYREEE (reference sequence). The V and J ends lost 4 bases and 4 bases, in that order; junction bases with no gene match: 12. Here the CDR3 DNA reads TGTGCCAGCAGCCCGCCCGGAGTAGGACTAGCAGAGACCCAGTACTTC. Translated, it gives CASSPPGVGLAETQYF.

This rearrangement joins TRBV7-9 to TRBJ1-1, with D perhaps matching TRBD1 (5 bases). The V end lost 6 bases, the J end lost 1 base, and 9 bases lay between the germline ends. The length of the CDR3 is 13 residues. Germline V gene data show CDR1 as SEHNR and CDR2 as FQNEAQ (reference sequence). The CDR3 nucleotides read TGTGCCAGCAGGGGGCGGACGAACACTGAAGCTTTCTTT. This gives the protein CASRGRTNTEAFF.

The chain links TRBV7-2 to TRBJ2-7, with D tentatively TRBD2 (7 bases). V was clipped by 0 bases and J by 3 bases, with 9 bases between them. Looked up from germline, CDR1 is SGHTA and CDR2 is FQGNSA. This CDR3 contains 14 residues. The CDR3 DNA reads TGTGCCAGCAGCTTAGCGGGAGGGGGCTACGAGCAGTACTTC. It encodes CASSLAGGGYEQYF.

The J gene is TRBJ2-7, the V gene TRBV28; 8 bases line up with TRBD1. The CDR3 is made up of 15 amino acids. Losses at the gene ends were 3 bases for V and 4 bases for J; bases not matched to a gene: 8. Per the germline V gene, CDR1 is MDHEN and CDR2 is SYDVKM. The DNA for the CDR3 is TGTGCCAGCAGTTTTGGGGACAGGAGCGCTTACGAGCAGTACTTC. This encodes CASSFGDRSAYEQYF.

The rearrangement uses TRBV6-5 and TRBJ2-7; D is uncertain. Germline V gene data show CDR1 as MNHEY and CDR2 as SVGAGI. CDR3 length: 15 residues. The V gene lost 1 base and the J gene lost 2 bases, with 12 bases spanning the gap. Here the CDR3 DNA reads TGTGCCAGCAGTTACTTCCTAGGACCGACCTACGAGCAGTACTTC. Protein product: CASSYFLGPTYEQYF.

The CDR3 nucleotides are TGTGCCAGCAGGGCAGGGGGGTCGGATTCACCCCTCCACTTT. It encodes CASRAGGSDSPLHF. The chain employs TRBV6-1 and TRBJ1-6; 7 bases agree with TRBD1. This CDR3 spans 14 amino acids. CDR1 and CDR2 from the germline V gene are MNHNS and SASEGT. With 6 bases clipped from V and 8 bases from J, the junction kept 7 bases outside the gene matches.

CDR3 protein: CASSWGTSTDTQYF. Written as DNA, the CDR3 is TGTGCCAGCAGTTGGGGGACTAGCACAGATACGCAGTATTTT. The J gene is TRBJ2-3, the V gene TRBV6-5; tentatively, D is TRBD2 (6 bases). V was trimmed by 4 bases and J by 0 bases, leaving 8 bases between them. In germline, CDR1 is MNHEY, CDR2 SVGAGI. The CDR3 runs 14 residues.

There are a few counts of this clone. The genes are TRBV19 and TRBJ1-4; D call uncertain. Germline lookup yields CDR1 LNHDA and CDR2 SQIVND (reference sequence). Trimming stripped 3 bases from V and 0 bases from J, with 11 bases between. The CDR3 is 16 residues long. The CDR3 DNA is TGTGCCAGTAGTATCCGGAAGAGTGCAACTAATGAAAAACTGTTTTTT. Translating it yields CASSIRKSATNEKLFF.

V is TRBV19 and J is TRBJ2-3; D tentatively reads TRBD1 or TRBD2 (6 bases each). CDR3 size: 15 residues. V lost 7 bases and J lost 2, with 16 bases in between. Germline values: CDR1 LNHDA, CDR2 SQIVND (reference sequence). The CDR3 here is CASTPGAIITDTQYF. CDR3 bases: TGTGCCAGTACCCCGGGGGCCATAATCACAGATACGCAGTATTTT.

J is TRBJ1-4 and V is TRBV5-1; D unclear. Per germline, CDR1 SGHRS and CDR2 YFSETQ. The V and J ends lost 0 bases and 4 bases respectively, with 13 bases between them. There are 16 residues in the CDR3. As DNA, the CDR3 is TGCGCCAGCAGCTTGGCCTACAGCAGCAATAATGAAAAACTGTTTTTT. It translates to CASSLAYSSNNEKLFF. Full variable domain (outside the CDR3, taken from reference TRBV5-1 and TRBJ1-4): KAGVTQTPRYLIKTRGQQVTLSCSPISGHRSVSWYQQTPGQGLQFLFEYFSETQRNKGNFPGRFSGRQFSNSRSEMNVSTLELGDSALYLCASSLAYSSNNEKLFFGSGTQLSVL.

This sequence joins TRBV10-3 and TRBJ2-5; D remains ambiguous. Germline V CDR1 and CDR2: ENHRY, SYGVKD. V gave up 4 bases and J gave up 4 bases, with 4 bases separating them. This CDR3 contains 11 residues. The CDR3 DNA is TGTGCCATCAGTGCGGGAGAGACCCAGTACTTC. Translation: CAISAGETQYF.

This clone has a single count. This chain uses TRBV19 with TRBJ2-2; 11 nucleotides line up with TRBD2. CDR1 is LNHDA and CDR2 is SQIVND in the germline V gene (reference sequence). The CDR3 is 16 amino acids. After removal of 5 bases from V and 6 bases from J, the junction contained 8 bases not matched to a gene. In DNA form, the CDR3 reads TGTGCCAGTAGTTTGGCGGGACTAGCGGATTCCGGGGAGCTGTTTTTT. The encoded protein is CASSLAGLADSGELFF.

V is TRBV6-5 and J is TRBJ1-4, with 7 positions matching TRBD1. The junction had 5 bases not matched to a gene; V was cut back by 5 bases and J by 5 bases. CDR1 MNHEY and CDR2 SVGAGI come from the germline V gene. CDR3 length: 14 residues. CDR3 bases: TGTGCCAGCAGTCGACAGGGCGGGAATGAAAAACTGTTTTTT. This codes for CASSRQGGNEKLFF.

The chain couples TRBV18 to TRBJ2-6, with a possible D match to TRBD2 (5 bases). Germline lookup yields CDR1 KGHSH and CDR2 LQKENI. V was trimmed by 5 bases and J by 0 bases, leaving 8 bases between them. This CDR3 contains 15 residues. The CDR3 DNA reads as TGTGCCAGCTCATCGGGGAGCTCTGGGGCCAACGTCCTGACTTTC. The encoded protein is CASSSGSSGANVLTF. Full variable domain (remainder filled in from reference TRBV18 and TRBJ2-6): NAGVMQNPRHLVRRRGQEARLRCSPMKGHSHVYWYRQLPEEGLKFMVYLQKENIIDESGMPKERFSAEFPKEGPSILRIQQVVRGDSAAYFCASSSGSSGANVLTFGAGSRLTVL.

The chain has TRBV11-2 and TRBJ1-2; 8 bases map to TRBD1. V was clipped by 2 bases and J by 1 base; unmatched bases: 3. This CDR3 is 15 amino acids long. Looked up from germline, CDR1 is SGHAT and CDR2 is FQNNGV. Here the CDR3 reads CASSLRTGNNYGYTF. CDR3 in DNA: TGTGCCAGCAGCTTACGGACAGGGAATAACTATGGCTACACCTTC.

The genes are TRBV15 and TRBJ1-3; D uncertain. V was cut by 0 bases and J by 0 bases, with 9 bases left in between. This CDR3 has 16 residues. Germline CDR1 reads LNHNV; CDR2 reads YYDKDF (reference sequence). The CDR3 DNA sequence: TGTGCCACCAGCAGAGATCGGGGTTTCTCTGGAAACACCATATATTTT. Protein: CATSRDRGFSGNTIYF.

CDR3 sequence reads: CASSYSSTGSYEQYF. In DNA form, the CDR3 reads TGTGCCAGCAGTTACTCTAGTACAGGTTCCTACGAGCAGTACTTC. The chain recombines TRBV6-5 with TRBJ2-7; weak D call: TRBD1 (5 bases). Germline-derived CDR1 and CDR2 are MNHEY and SVGAGI. This CDR3 is built from 15 residues. V shed 0 bases and J shed 1 base, with 10 bases lying between them.

The chain joins TRBV25-1 to TRBJ2-1, with D maybe TRBD2 (7 bases). The germline V gene has CDR1 MGHDK and CDR2 SYGVNS. The V and J ends lost 7 bases and 2 bases respectively, with 12 bases between them. The CDR3 is 14 residues long. The CDR3 protein is CASKGGVTYNEQFF. The CDR3 nucleotides read TGTGCCAGCAAGGGGGGGGTCACCTACAATGAGCAGTTCTTC.

This chain links TRBV7-9 with TRBJ2-1; 9 bases map to TRBD2. Unmatched junction bases numbered 6, after V lost 5 bases and J lost 4 bases. CDR3 length: 15 residues. Germline lookup yields CDR1 SEHNR and CDR2 FQNEAQ (reference sequence). The CDR3: CASSRILAGYNEQFF. CDR3 DNA sequence: TGTGCCAGCAGCCGTATACTAGCGGGTTACAATGAGCAGTTCTTC.

CDR3 protein: CASNVGTDGYTEAFF. In nucleotides, the CDR3 is TGTGCCAGCAACGTTGGGACAGACGGGTACACTGAAGCTTTCTTT. The genes are TRBV28 and TRBJ1-1; 7 positions agree with TRBD1. Germline trimming cut 7 bases from V and 3 bases from J; bases unmatched to any gene: 11. The germline CDR1 and CDR2 sequences are MDHEN and SYDVKM. The CDR3 has 15 amino acids.

V and J are TRBV7-3 and TRBJ2-3, with a tentative D call TRBD1 (5 bases). This CDR3 has 15 residues. Germline V gene sequence: CDR1 SGHTA, CDR2 FQGTGA. V lost 5 bases, J lost 4 bases, and 16 bases lay in between. The CDR3 sequence is CASSLTGSAADTQYF. DNA for the CDR3: TGTGCCAGCAGCCTCACAGGCTCAGCAGCAGATACGCAGTATTTT.

This sequence joins TRBV6-1 and TRBJ2-3; 11 bases fit TRBD2. The CDR3 runs to 16 residues. Germline-derived CDR1 and CDR2 are MNHNS and SASEGT. V was clipped by 4 bases and J by 4 bases; unmatched bases: 7. Here the CDR3 reads CASSGPSGRSADTQYF. In nucleotides, the CDR3 is TGTGCCAGCAGTGGACCTAGCGGGAGGAGTGCAGATACGCAGTATTTT.

The rearrangement joins TRBV19 to TRBJ1-1, with D possibly matching TRBD1 (5 bases). This CDR3 is built from 16 residues. CDR1 is LNHDA, CDR2 SQIVND, per germline (reference sequence). Trimming took off 5 bases at V and 0 bases at J, with 16 bases between the two ends. CDR3 amino acids: CASSLRGKGMNTEAFF. The CDR3 nucleotides are TGTGCCAGTAGTCTCCGGGGGAAAGGGATGAACACTGAAGCTTTCTTT. Supplemented by reference TRBV19 and TRBJ1-1, the full variable domain reads DGGITQSPKYLFRKEGQNVTLSCEQNLNHDAMYWYRQDPGQGLRLIYYSQIVNDFQKGDIAEGYSVSREKKESFPLTVTSAQKNPTAFYLCASSLRGKGMNTEAFFGQGTRLTVV.

The chain employs TRBV28 and TRBJ1-2, with TRBD1 matching over 7 bases. This CDR3 comprises 15 residues. The germline V gene has CDR1 MDHEN and CDR2 SYDVKM. The V segment lost 9 bases and the J segment 0 bases; nucleotides outside the gene matches: 10. For the CDR3, the DNA is TGTGCCAGTTCAGGGGGAGGGACCCCTAACTATGGCTACACCTTC. Protein sequence: CASSGGGTPNYGYTF.

The chain uses TRBV11-2 and TRBJ2-7, with a weak D call TRBD1 (5 bases). This CDR3 has 14 residues. V was clipped by 1 base and J by 5 bases, with 12 bases between them. Germline-derived CDR1 and CDR2 are SGHAT and FQNNGV. The CDR3 nucleotides are TGTGCCAGCAGCTTAGCGCAGGGTTTCAACGAGCAGTACTTC. It encodes CASSLAQGFNEQYF.

The table lists this clone with a count of one. The chain couples TRBV11-2 to TRBJ1-4; D remains unclear. The V gene lost 5 bases and the J gene lost 7 bases, with 17 bases spanning the gap. The CDR3 contains 15 residues. From germline, CDR1 is SGHAT and CDR2 FQNNGV. This CDR3 reads CASSKRAGLSEKLFF. The DNA for the CDR3 is TGTGCCAGCAGCAAACGGGCGGGCTTAAGTGAAAAACTGTTTTTT.

This clone has a single count. The rearrangement joins TRBV6-6 to TRBJ2-7; D not certain. Germline V gives CDR1 MNHNY, CDR2 SVGAGI (reference sequence). V lost 2 bases to trimming and J lost 3 bases, with 5 bases between them. The CDR3 is 12 residues long. The CDR3 sequence: CASSYRIYEQYF. The CDR3 bases are TGTGCCAGCAGTTACAGGATCTACGAGCAGTACTTC.

J is TRBJ2-5 and V is TRBV7-9; D perhaps matches TRBD2 (6 bases). Germline V gives CDR1 SEHNR, CDR2 FQNEAQ (reference sequence). The CDR3 contains 15 residues. The V end lost 3 bases, the J end lost 2 bases, and 13 bases lay between the germline ends. The CDR3 region is CASSLRPLAQETQYF. The CDR3, as DNA: TGTGCCAGCAGCTTGAGGCCCCTAGCGCAAGAGACCCAGTACTTC.

This chain links TRBV28 with TRBJ2-3, with 8 bases identical to TRBD1. The germline CDR1 and CDR2 sequences are MDHEN and SYDVKM. V gave up 5 bases and J gave up 0 bases; unmatched junction bases: 4. This CDR3 is 15 amino acids long. In DNA, the CDR3 is TGTGCCAGCAGTCCCCAGGGGGCTAGCACAGATACGCAGTATTTT. This translates into CASSPQGASTDTQYF.

The V gene is TRBV9, the J gene TRBJ2-5, with 7 bases lining up with TRBD2. The germline V gene encodes CDR1 SGDLS and CDR2 YYNGEE. The junction had 2 bases not matched to a gene; V was cut back by 2 bases and J by 1 base. This CDR3 has 14 residues. CDR3 sequence: CASSVGTIQETQYF. The DNA of the CDR3 is TGTGCCAGCAGCGTGGGGACTATCCAAGAGACCCAGTACTTC.